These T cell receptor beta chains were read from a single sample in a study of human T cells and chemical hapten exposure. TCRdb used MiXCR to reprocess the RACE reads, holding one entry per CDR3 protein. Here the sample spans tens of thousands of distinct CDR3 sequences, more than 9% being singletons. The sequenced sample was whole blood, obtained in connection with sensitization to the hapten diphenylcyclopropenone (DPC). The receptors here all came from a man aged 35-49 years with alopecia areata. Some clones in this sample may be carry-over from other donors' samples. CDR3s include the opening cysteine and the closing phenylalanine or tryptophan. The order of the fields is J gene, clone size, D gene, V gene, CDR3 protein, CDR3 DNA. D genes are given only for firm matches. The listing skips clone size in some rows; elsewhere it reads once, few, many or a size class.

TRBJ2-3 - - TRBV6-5 CASSYSGASTDTQYF TGTGCCAGCAGTTACTCTGGCGCGTCCACAGATACGCAGTATTTT
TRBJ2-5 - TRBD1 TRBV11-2 CASNRWTGGETQYF TGTGCCAGCAACCGATGGACAGGGGGGGAGACCCAGTACTTC
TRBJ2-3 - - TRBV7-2 CASSLVGPVSDTQYF TGTGCCAGCAGCTTAGTGGGCCCCGTGTCAGATACGCAGTATTTT
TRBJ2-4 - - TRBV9 CASSLRVDKNIQYF TGTGCCAGCAGCTTACGAGTAGACAAAAACATTCAGTACTTC
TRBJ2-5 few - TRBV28 CASSLLADYQETQYF TGTGCCAGCAGTTTGTTAGCGGACTACCAAGAGACCCAGTACTTC
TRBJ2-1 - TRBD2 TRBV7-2 CASSHGLAGLLSSYNEQFF TGTGCCAGCAGCCATGGACTAGCGGGTCTACTTAGCTCCTACAATGAGCAGTTCTTC
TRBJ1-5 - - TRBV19 CASSRENNQPQHF TGTGCCAGTAGCCGGGAAAACAATCAGCCCCAGCATTTT
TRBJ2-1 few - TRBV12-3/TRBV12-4 CASSPWGVEQFF TGTGCCAGCAGTCCGTGGGGTGTTGAGCAGTTCTTC
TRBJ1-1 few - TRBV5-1 CASSSRTANTEAFF TGCGCCAGCAGCTCTAGGACAGCGAACACTGAAGCTTTCTTT
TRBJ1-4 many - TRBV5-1 CASSSGQNHLGNEKLFF TGCGCCAGCAGCTCCGGACAGAACCATCTTGGTAATGAAAAACTGTTTTTT
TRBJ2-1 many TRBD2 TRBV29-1 CSVVPSGGPLTYNEQFF TGCAGCGTTGTCCCTAGCGGGGGACCTCTCACTTACAATGAGCAGTTCTTC
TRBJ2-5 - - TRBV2 CASSEGAPGTQYF TGTGCCAGCAGTGAAGGCGCCCCTGGGACCCAGTACTTC
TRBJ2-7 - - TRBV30 CAWSVGGKGEQYF TGTGCCTGGAGTGTAGGCGGGAAGGGCGAGCAGTACTTC
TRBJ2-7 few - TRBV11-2 CASSPDRYEQYF TGTGCCAGCAGCCCCGACCGGTACGAGCAGTACTTC
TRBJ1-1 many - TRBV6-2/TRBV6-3 CASSYSTLNTEAFF TGTGCCAGCAGTTACTCGACGCTAAACACTGAAGCTTTCTTT
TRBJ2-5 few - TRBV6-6 CASSYPGREETQYF TGTGCCAGCAGTTATCCGGGGCGGGAAGAGACCCAGTACTTC
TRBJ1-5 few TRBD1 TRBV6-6 CASSPRHRGDQPQHF TGTGCCAGCAGTCCCAGGCACAGGGGGGATCAGCCCCAGCATTTT
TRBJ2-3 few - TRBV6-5 CASSSTLGTDTQYF TGTGCCAGCAGTTCGACCCTTGGCACAGATACGCAGTATTTT
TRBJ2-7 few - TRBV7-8 CASSRRGDLSYEQYF TGTGCCAGCAGCCGGAGGGGGGATCTCTCCTACGAGCAGTACTTC
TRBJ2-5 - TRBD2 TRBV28 CASNVAGGPAETQYF TGTGCCAGCAACGTAGCGGGAGGGCCAGCCGAGACCCAGTACTTC
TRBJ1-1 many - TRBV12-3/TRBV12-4 CASSLTRNTEAFF TGTGCCAGCAGCCTGACAAGGAACACTGAAGCTTTCTTT
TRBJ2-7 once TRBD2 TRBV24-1 CATSDGAGGPRGTSPYEQYF TGTGCCACCAGTGATGGGGCGGGAGGGCCGAGAGGAACCTCCCCCTACGAGCAGTACTTC
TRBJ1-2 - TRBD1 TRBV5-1 CASSLTGESYGYTF TGCGCCAGCAGCCTGACAGGGGAGTCCTATGGCTACACCTTC
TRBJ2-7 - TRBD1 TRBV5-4 CASSPTGTYEQYF TGTGCCAGCAGCCCGACAGGGACCTACGAGCAGTACTTC
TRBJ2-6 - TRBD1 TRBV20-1 CSARETGGDAGANVLTF TGCAGTGCTAGAGAGACAGGGGGCGACGCTGGGGCCAACGTCCTGACTTTC
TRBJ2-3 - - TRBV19 CASSIGGGSTDTQYF TGTGCCAGTAGTATCGGAGGCGGGAGCACAGATACGCAGTATTTT
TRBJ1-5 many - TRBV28 CASSFTQGVPHGQPQHF TGTGCCAGCAGTTTTACGCAGGGAGTCCCTCACGGTCAGCCCCAGCATTTT
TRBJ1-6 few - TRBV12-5 CASGPLRDTSSYNSPLHF TGTGCTAGTGGTCCTCTTAGGGACACTAGCTCCTATAATTCACCCCTCCACTTT
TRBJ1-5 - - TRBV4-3 CASSQDLRDNQPQHF TGCGCCAGCAGCCAAGATCTCAGGGACAATCAGCCCCAGCATTTT
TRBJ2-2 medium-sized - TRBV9 CASSVSGATGELFF TGTGCCAGCAGCGTAAGTGGGGCCACCGGGGAGCTGTTTTTT
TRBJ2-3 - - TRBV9 CASSVGGSAGTDTQYF TGTGCCAGCAGCGTAGGAGGTTCGGCGGGAACAGATACGCAGTATTTT